The present TCR beta chain was sequenced within a study of blood T cell repertoires in COVID-19. In the study's own analysis: The assay estimated nucleated cells by amplifying reference gene primers. TCRdb's copy holds only in-frame clones and misses some; the assay was immunoSEQ multiplex PCR. The V and J calls and clone size were taken over from that table, and D and trimming were inferred from the DNA. The sample has about 98,000 clones, 70% to 90% seen once. The sample taken for sequencing was peripheral blood. The clonotype originates from a man between 60 and 75 years old with acute or convalescent COVID-19.

The CDR3 nucleotides read TGTGCCAGTAGTATAATGGGGCAGTATAGCAATCAGCCCCAGCATTTT. Amino acids: CASSIMGQYSNQPQHF. The V gene is TRBV19, the J gene TRBJ1-5, with TRBD1 as a possible D gene (5 bases). Trimming took off 2 bases at V and 0 bases at J, with 11 bases between the two ends. This CDR3 contains 16 residues. Germline CDR1 reads LNHDA; CDR2 reads SQIVND (reference sequence).